The subject of this entry is one T cell receptor beta chain. In a library made to pick up alpha chains, this beta chain is a stray read with a size that means little. The germline V gene has CDR1 LGHDT and CDR2 YNNKEL (reference sequence). This CDR3 region has 15 residues. The V end was cut by 4 bases, the J end by 2 bases, with 11 bases between. This record comes from a study of spatial heterogeneity in lung cancer. TCRdb redid the calling of the 5' RACE reads with MiXCR, one entry per CDR3 protein. The table has hundreds of distinct CDR3 sequences, 46% seen once; the top ten hold roughly 45%. Time point defined: blood at routine non-recurrence follow-up after resection.

The sample consisted of PBMCs, taken at follow-up. The source of this sequence is a male donor with early-stage non-small cell lung cancer. The chain links TRBV3-1 to TRBJ2-2, with D maybe TRBD2 (6 bases). The CDR3 DNA is TGTGCCAGCAGCCGGGGCGGGGACAACACCGGGGAGCTGTTTTTT. This codes for CASSRGGDNTGELFF.